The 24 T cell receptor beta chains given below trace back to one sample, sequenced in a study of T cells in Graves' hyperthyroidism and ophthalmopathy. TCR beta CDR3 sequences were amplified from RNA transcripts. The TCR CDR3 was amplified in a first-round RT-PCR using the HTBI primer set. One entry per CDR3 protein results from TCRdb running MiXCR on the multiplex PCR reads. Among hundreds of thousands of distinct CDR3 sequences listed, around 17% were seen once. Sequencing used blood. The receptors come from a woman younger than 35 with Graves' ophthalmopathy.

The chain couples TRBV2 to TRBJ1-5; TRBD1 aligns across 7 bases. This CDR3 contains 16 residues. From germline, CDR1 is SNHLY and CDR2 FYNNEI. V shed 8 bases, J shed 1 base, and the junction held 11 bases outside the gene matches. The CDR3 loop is CASSSQGGASNQPQHF. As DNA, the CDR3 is TGTGCCAGCTCATCCCAAGGGGGCGCGAGCAATCAGCCCCAGCATTTT.

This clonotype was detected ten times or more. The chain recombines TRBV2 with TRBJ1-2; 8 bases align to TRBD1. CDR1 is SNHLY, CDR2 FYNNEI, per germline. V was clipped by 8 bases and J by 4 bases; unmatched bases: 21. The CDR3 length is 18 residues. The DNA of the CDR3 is TGTGCCAGCCCATACATTGGACAGGGAAGGGGAATAACCTATGGCTACACCTTC. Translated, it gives CASPYIGQGRGITYGYTF.

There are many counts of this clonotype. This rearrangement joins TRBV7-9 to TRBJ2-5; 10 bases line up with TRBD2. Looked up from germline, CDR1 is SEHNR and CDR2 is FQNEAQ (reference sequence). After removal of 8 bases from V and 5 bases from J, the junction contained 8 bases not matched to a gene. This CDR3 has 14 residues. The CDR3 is CASVTSGIGETQYF. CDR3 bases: TGTGCCAGCGTCACTAGCGGGATTGGGGAGACCCAGTACTTC.

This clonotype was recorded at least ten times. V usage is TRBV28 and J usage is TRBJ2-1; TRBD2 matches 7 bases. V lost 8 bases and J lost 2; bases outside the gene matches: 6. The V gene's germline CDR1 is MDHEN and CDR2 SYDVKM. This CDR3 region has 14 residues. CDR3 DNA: TGTGCCAGCCTTCCGCGGGGGACCTACAATGAGCAGTTCTTC. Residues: CASLPRGTYNEQFF.

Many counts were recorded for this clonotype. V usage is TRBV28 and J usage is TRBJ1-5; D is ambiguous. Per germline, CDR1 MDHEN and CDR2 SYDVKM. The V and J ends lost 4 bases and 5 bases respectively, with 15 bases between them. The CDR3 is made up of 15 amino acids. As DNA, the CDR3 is TGTGCCAGCAGTTCCCGAGGAGGGCGGCATCAGCCCCAGCATTTT. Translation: CASSSRGGRHQPQHF.

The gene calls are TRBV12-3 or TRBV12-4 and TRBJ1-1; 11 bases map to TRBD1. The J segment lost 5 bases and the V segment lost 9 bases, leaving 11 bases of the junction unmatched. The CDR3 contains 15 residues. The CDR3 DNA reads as TGTGCCAGTTTGGACGGACAGGGGGCGCTGACTGAAGCTTTCTTT. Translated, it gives CASLDGQGALTEAFF.

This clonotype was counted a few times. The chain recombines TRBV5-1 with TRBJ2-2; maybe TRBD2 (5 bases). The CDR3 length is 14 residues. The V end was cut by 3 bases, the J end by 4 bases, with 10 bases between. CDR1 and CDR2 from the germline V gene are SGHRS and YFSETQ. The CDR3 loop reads CASSWEFVTGELFF. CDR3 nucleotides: TGCGCCAGCAGCTGGGAGTTTGTCACCGGGGAGCTGTTTTTT.

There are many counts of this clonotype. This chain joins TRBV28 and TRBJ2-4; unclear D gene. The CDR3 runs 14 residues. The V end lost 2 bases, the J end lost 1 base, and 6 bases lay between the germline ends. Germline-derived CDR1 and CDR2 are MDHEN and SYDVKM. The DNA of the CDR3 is TGTGCCAGCAGTTTAGGGTCTGCCAAAAACATTCAGTACTTC. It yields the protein CASSLGSAKNIQYF.

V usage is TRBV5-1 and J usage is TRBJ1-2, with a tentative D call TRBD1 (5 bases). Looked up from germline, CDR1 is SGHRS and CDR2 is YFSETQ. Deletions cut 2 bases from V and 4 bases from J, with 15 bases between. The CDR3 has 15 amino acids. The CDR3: CASSFDFGGSYGYTF. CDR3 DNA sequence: TGCGCCAGCAGCTTCGATTTCGGGGGTTCCTATGGCTACACCTTC.

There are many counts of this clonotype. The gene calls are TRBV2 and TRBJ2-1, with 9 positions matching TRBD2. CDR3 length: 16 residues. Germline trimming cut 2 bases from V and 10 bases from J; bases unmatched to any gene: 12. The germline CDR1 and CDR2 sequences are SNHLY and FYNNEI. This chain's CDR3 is CASSENGVRGGGEQFF. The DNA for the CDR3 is TGTGCCAGCAGTGAAAACGGGGTGCGGGGGGGTGGGGAGCAGTTCTTC.

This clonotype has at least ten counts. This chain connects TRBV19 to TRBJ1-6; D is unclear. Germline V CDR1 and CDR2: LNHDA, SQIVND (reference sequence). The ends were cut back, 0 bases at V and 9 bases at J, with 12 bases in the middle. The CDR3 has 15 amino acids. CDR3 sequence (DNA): TGTGCCAGTAGTATAGATCAGCCAGGCGGTTCACCCCTCCACTTT. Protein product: CASSIDQPGGSPLHF.

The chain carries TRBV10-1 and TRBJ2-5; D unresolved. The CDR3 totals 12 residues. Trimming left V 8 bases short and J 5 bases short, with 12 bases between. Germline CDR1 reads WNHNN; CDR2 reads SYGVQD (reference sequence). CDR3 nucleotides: TGCGCCAGCTCTGGGATAGGGGAGACCCAGTACTTC. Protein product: CASSGIGETQYF.

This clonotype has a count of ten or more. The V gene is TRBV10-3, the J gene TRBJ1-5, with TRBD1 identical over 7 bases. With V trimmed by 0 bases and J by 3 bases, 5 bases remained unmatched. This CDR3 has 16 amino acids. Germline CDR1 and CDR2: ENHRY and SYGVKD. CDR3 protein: CAISESRQGVNQPQHF. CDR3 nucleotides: TGTGCCATCAGTGAGTCCCGACAGGGTGTCAATCAGCCCCAGCATTTT.

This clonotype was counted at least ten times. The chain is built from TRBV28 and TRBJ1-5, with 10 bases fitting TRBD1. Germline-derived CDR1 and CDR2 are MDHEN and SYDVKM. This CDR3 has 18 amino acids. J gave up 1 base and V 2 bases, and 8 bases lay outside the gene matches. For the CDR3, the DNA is TGTGCCAGCAGTTTACTTCGACAGGGGGCGCGAAGCAATCAGCCCCAGCATTTT. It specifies CASSLLRQGARSNQPQHF. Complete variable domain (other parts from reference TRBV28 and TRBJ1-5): DVKVTQSSRYLVKRTGEKVFLECVQDMDHENMFWYRQDPGLGLRLIYFSYDVKMKEKGDIPEGYSVSREKKERFSLILESASTNQTSMYLCASSLLRQGARSNQPQHFGDGTRLSIL.

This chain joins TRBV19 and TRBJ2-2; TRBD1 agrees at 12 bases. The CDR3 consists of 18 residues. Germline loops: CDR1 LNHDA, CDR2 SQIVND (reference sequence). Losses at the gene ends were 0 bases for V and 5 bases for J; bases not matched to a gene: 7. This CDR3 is CASSIDRDRGRRTGELFF. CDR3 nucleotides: TGTGCCAGTAGTATAGACCGGGACAGGGGGCGTCGGACCGGGGAGCTGTTTTTT.

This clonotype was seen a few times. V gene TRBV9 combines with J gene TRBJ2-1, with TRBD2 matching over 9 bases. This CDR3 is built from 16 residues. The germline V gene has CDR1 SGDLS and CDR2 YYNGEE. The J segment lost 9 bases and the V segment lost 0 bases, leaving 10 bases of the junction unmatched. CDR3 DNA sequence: TGTGCCAGCAGCGTAGTAGCCCTAGCGGGAACGGGTGAGCAGTTCTTC. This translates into CASSVVALAGTGEQFF.

The CDR3 DNA sequence: TGCGCCAGCAGCTTGCCGCAGTGGACCAAAGAGACCCAGTACTTC. It translates to CASSLPQWTKETQYF. V gene TRBV5-1 combines with J gene TRBJ2-5; D not certain. The germline V and J ends were trimmed by 1 base and 3 bases, with 13 bases remaining between them. This CDR3 region has 15 residues. The germline V gene encodes CDR1 SGHRS and CDR2 YFSETQ.

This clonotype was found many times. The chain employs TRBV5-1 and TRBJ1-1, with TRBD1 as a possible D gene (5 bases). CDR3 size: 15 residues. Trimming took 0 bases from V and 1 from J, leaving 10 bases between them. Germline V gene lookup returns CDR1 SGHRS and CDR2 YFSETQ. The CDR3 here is CASSLEGGTNTEAFF. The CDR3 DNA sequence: TGCGCCAGCAGCTTGGAGGGCGGGACGAACACTGAAGCTTTCTTT.

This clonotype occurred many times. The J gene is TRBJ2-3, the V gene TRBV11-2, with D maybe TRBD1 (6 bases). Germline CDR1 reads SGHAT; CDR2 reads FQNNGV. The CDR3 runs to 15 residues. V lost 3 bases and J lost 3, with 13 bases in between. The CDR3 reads CASSFGQSRTDTQYF. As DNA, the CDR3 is TGTGCCAGCAGCTTTGGACAGTCGAGGACAGATACGCAGTATTTT. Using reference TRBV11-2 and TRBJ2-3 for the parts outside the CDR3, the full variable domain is EAGVAQSPRYKIIEKRQSVAFWCNPISGHATLYWYQQILGQGPKLLIQFQNNGVVDDSQLPKDRFSAERLKGVDSTLKIQPAKLEDSAVYLCASSFGQSRTDTQYFGPGTRLTVL.

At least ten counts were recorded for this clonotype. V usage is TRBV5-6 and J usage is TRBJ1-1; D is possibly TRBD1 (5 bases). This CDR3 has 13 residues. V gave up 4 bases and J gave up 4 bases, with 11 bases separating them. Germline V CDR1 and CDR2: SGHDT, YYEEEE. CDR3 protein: CASSSGTFTEAFF. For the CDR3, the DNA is TGTGCCAGCAGCAGTGGGACGTTCACTGAAGCTTTCTTT.

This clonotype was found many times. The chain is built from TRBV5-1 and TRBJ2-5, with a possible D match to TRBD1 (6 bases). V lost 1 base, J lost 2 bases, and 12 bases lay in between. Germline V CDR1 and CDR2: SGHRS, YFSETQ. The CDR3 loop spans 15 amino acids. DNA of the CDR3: TGCGCCAGCAGCTTGTCAGGGGACCTACAAGAGACCCAGTACTTC. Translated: CASSLSGDLQETQYF.

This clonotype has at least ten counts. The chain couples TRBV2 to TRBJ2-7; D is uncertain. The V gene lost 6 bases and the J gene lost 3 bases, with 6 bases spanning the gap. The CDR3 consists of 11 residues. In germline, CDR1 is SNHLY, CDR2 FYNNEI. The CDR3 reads CASSLLYEQYF. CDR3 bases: TGTGCCAGCAGCTTACTCTACGAGCAGTACTTC.

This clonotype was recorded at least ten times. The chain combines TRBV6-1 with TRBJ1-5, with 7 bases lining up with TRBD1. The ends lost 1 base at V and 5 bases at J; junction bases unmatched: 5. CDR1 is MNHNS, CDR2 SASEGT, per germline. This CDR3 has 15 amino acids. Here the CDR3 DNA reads TGTGCCAGCAGTGAAGAGGACAGGTCTTATCAGCCCCAGCATTTT. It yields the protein CASSEEDRSYQPQHF.

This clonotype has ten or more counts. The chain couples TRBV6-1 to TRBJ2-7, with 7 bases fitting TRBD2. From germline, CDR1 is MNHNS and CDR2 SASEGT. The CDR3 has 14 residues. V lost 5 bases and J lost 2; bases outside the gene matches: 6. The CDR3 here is CASSHRDYTYEQYF. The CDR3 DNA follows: TGTGCCAGCAGTCACCGGGACTATACCTACGAGCAGTACTTC.